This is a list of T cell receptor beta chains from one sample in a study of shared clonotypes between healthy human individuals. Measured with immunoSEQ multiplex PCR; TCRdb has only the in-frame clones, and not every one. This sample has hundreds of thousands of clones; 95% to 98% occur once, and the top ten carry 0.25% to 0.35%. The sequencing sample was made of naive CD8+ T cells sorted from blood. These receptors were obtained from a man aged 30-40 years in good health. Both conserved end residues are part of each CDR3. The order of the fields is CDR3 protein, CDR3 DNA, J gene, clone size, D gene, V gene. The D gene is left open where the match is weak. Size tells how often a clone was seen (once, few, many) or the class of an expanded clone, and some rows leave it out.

cdr3_aa: CASSQLANEQFF; cdr3_nt: TGTGCCAGCAGCCAGTTGGCGAATGAGCAGTTCTTC; j_call: TRBJ2-1; clone_size: .; d_call: .; v_call: TRBV28
cdr3_aa: CASSQENRANEQFF; cdr3_nt: TGCGCCAGCAGCCAAGAAAATCGCGCAAATGAGCAGTTCTTC; j_call: TRBJ2-1; clone_size: .; d_call: .; v_call: TRBV4-1
cdr3_aa: CASRYELGSYEQYF; cdr3_nt: TGTGCCAGCAGGTATGAACTTGGTTCCTACGAGCAGTACTTC; j_call: TRBJ2-7; clone_size: .; d_call: .; v_call: TRBV28
cdr3_aa: CASEPDRDGHEQYF; cdr3_nt: TGTGCCAGCGAGCCGGACAGGGACGGCCACGAGCAGTACTTC; j_call: TRBJ2-7; clone_size: .; d_call: TRBD1; v_call: TRBV7-8
cdr3_aa: CASSIESGGASYEQYF; cdr3_nt: TGTGCCAGTAGTATAGAAAGCGGGGGCGCATCATACGAGCAGTACTTC; j_call: TRBJ2-7; clone_size: .; d_call: TRBD2; v_call: TRBV19
cdr3_aa: CASTTPGPKGYEQYF; cdr3_nt: TGTGCCAGCACCACCCCCGGGCCTAAAGGCTACGAGCAGTACTTC; j_call: TRBJ2-7; clone_size: .; d_call: .; v_call: TRBV28
cdr3_aa: CATTRGSANTGELFF; cdr3_nt: TGTGCCACCACCCGAGGCAGCGCGAACACCGGGGAGCTGTTTTTT; j_call: TRBJ2-2; clone_size: .; d_call: .; v_call: TRBV2
cdr3_aa: CASSFGDRGYNEQFF; cdr3_nt: TGTGCCAGCAGCTTCGGGGACAGGGGATACAATGAGCAGTTCTTC; j_call: TRBJ2-1; clone_size: .; d_call: TRBD1; v_call: TRBV7-9
cdr3_aa: CSVEVGEGTNEQYF; cdr3_nt: TGCAGCGTCGAAGTGGGGGAGGGGACGAACGAGCAGTACTTC; j_call: TRBJ2-7; clone_size: .; d_call: TRBD2; v_call: TRBV29-1
cdr3_aa: CASSQDRLAGGLSYEQYF; cdr3_nt: TGTGCCAGCAGCCAAGATAGGCTAGCGGGAGGCCTTTCCTACGAGCAGTACTTC; j_call: TRBJ2-7; clone_size: once; d_call: TRBD2; v_call: TRBV4-2
cdr3_aa: CASSTGLAGVDTQYF; cdr3_nt: TGTGCCAGCAGCACCGGACTAGCGGGAGTAGATACGCAGTATTTT; j_call: TRBJ2-3; clone_size: .; d_call: TRBD2; v_call: TRBV5-8
cdr3_aa: CASIYRDRLSGANVLTF; cdr3_nt: TGTGCCAGCATCTACCGGGACAGGCTCTCTGGGGCCAACGTCCTGACTTTC; j_call: TRBJ2-6; clone_size: .; d_call: TRBD1; v_call: TRBV7-9
cdr3_aa: CASSSMTGYEQYF; cdr3_nt: TGTGCCAGCAGCTCAATGACAGGCTACGAGCAGTACTTC; j_call: TRBJ2-7; clone_size: .; d_call: .; v_call: TRBV7-6
cdr3_aa: CAIRSPDSSYNEQFF; cdr3_nt: TGTGCCATCAGGAGCCCGGACTCCTCTTACAATGAGCAGTTCTTC; j_call: TRBJ2-1; clone_size: .; d_call: .; v_call: TRBV10-3
cdr3_aa: CASSLSGTSIFFEQFF; cdr3_nt: TGTGCCAGCAGCTTATCTGGGACTAGCATTTTCTTTGAGCAGTTCTTC; j_call: TRBJ2-1; clone_size: .; d_call: TRBD2; v_call: TRBV7-8
cdr3_aa: CAWSVGNEQFF; cdr3_nt: TGTGCCTGGAGTGTAGGGAATGAGCAGTTCTTC; j_call: TRBJ2-1; clone_size: once; d_call: .; v_call: TRBV30
cdr3_aa: CSVASGSYEQYF; cdr3_nt: TGCAGCGTCGCCTCGGGCTCCTACGAGCAGTACTTC; j_call: TRBJ2-7; clone_size: .; d_call: .; v_call: TRBV29-1
cdr3_aa: CASSLKGRDRDMDTQYF; cdr3_nt: TGTGCCAGCAGCTTAAAGGGCCGGGACAGGGACATGGATACGCAGTATTTT; j_call: TRBJ2-3; clone_size: .; d_call: TRBD1; v_call: TRBV13
cdr3_aa: CASSYHPVGGYTF; cdr3_nt: TGTGCCAGCAGCTACCACCCTGTCGGTGGCTACACCTTC; j_call: TRBJ1-2; clone_size: .; d_call: .; v_call: TRBV7-6
cdr3_aa: CASSLGSGQGWYEQYF; cdr3_nt: TGTGCCAGCAGTTTAGGGTCGGGACAGGGGTGGTACGAGCAGTACTTC; j_call: TRBJ2-7; clone_size: .; d_call: TRBD1; v_call: TRBV27
cdr3_aa: CASSPEGETYNEQFF; cdr3_nt: TGTGCCAGCAGCCCCGAGGGTGAGACGTACAATGAGCAGTTCTTC; j_call: TRBJ2-1; clone_size: .; d_call: .; v_call: TRBV9
cdr3_aa: CASTRIAASSYEQYF; cdr3_nt: TGTGCCAGCACTAGAATAGCGGCGAGCTCCTACGAGCAGTACTTC; j_call: TRBJ2-7; clone_size: .; d_call: .; v_call: TRBV11-2
cdr3_aa: CASSLGTNTGELFF; cdr3_nt: TGCGCCAGCAGCTTGGGGACAAATACCGGGGAGCTGTTTTTT; j_call: TRBJ2-2; clone_size: once; d_call: .; v_call: TRBV5-1
cdr3_aa: CASSSQLRHRQETQYF; cdr3_nt: TGTGCCAGCAGTTCCCAACTCCGACACCGCCAAGAGACCCAGTACTTC; j_call: TRBJ2-5; clone_size: once; d_call: .; v_call: TRBV6-5
cdr3_aa: CASSSRYSSGIRLYEQYF; cdr3_nt: TGTGCCAGCAGTTCTAGGTACTCTAGCGGAATACGTCTCTACGAGCAGTACTTC; j_call: TRBJ2-7; clone_size: .; d_call: TRBD2; v_call: TRBV27
cdr3_aa: CASSPRVGDGSQPQHF; cdr3_nt: TGTGCCAGCAGCCCACGCGTAGGGGATGGTAGTCAGCCCCAGCATTTT; j_call: TRBJ1-5; clone_size: .; d_call: .; v_call: TRBV28
cdr3_aa: CASSLASGAYEQYF; cdr3_nt: TGTGCCAGCAGCTTAGCATCGGGGGCCTACGAGCAGTACTTC; j_call: TRBJ2-7; clone_size: .; d_call: .; v_call: TRBV11-2
cdr3_aa: CASSPTSSGYEQYF; cdr3_nt: TGTGCCAGCAGTCCTACGTCTAGCGGATACGAGCAGTACTTC; j_call: TRBJ2-7; clone_size: .; d_call: TRBD2; v_call: TRBV7-2
cdr3_aa: CASSLALYNEQFF; cdr3_nt: TGTGCCAGCAGTTTGGCCCTCTACAATGAGCAGTTCTTC; j_call: TRBJ2-1; clone_size: .; d_call: .; v_call: TRBV27
cdr3_aa: CASSLGADNEQFF; cdr3_nt: TGTGCCAGCAGCTTAGGGGCCGACAATGAGCAGTTCTTC; j_call: TRBJ2-1; clone_size: .; d_call: .; v_call: TRBV11-2
cdr3_aa: CASSYEAGELVEQYF; cdr3_nt: TGTGCCAGCAGTTACGAGGCAGGGGAATTGGTTGAGCAGTACTTC; j_call: TRBJ2-7; clone_size: .; d_call: .; v_call: TRBV6-6
cdr3_aa: CASSGQAPPTDTQYF; cdr3_nt: TGTGCCAGCAGTGGACAGGCGCCACCCACAGATACGCAGTATTTT; j_call: TRBJ2-3; clone_size: .; d_call: TRBD1; v_call: TRBV27
cdr3_aa: CASSEQWWFSSGNTIYF; cdr3_nt: TGTGCCAGCAGTGAACAGTGGTGGTTTAGCTCTGGAAACACCATATATTTT; j_call: TRBJ1-3; clone_size: once; d_call: .; v_call: TRBV6-1
cdr3_aa: CASSQDRPGGYYYNEQFF; cdr3_nt: TGCGCCAGCAGCCAAGACCGCCCCGGGGGCTACTACTACAATGAGCAGTTCTTC; j_call: TRBJ2-1; clone_size: .; d_call: .; v_call: TRBV4-3
cdr3_aa: CASSLSIAGGPFSYEQYF; cdr3_nt: TGTGCCAGCAGTTTATCGATAGCGGGAGGGCCCTTTTCCTACGAGCAGTACTTC; j_call: TRBJ2-7; clone_size: .; d_call: TRBD2; v_call: TRBV27
cdr3_aa: CASSLETRAARVGETQYF; cdr3_nt: TGTGCCAGCAGCTTAGAAACCCGAGCGGCGCGGGTGGGGGAGACCCAGTACTTC; j_call: TRBJ2-5; clone_size: .; d_call: .; v_call: TRBV7-2
cdr3_aa: CASSSGTGGGTEAFF; cdr3_nt: TGCGCCAGCAGTTCCGGGACAGGGGGCGGCACTGAAGCTTTCTTT; j_call: TRBJ1-1; clone_size: .; d_call: TRBD1; v_call: TRBV5-1
cdr3_aa: CASSYLAGGFSQDTQYF; cdr3_nt: TGTGCCAGCAGCTACCTAGCGGGAGGTTTCAGTCAAGATACGCAGTATTTT; j_call: TRBJ2-3; clone_size: .; d_call: TRBD2; v_call: TRBV7-9
cdr3_aa: CASSRWLKARTQYF; cdr3_nt: TGCGCCAGCAGCCGGTGGTTGAAGGCCCGTACGCAGTATTTT; j_call: TRBJ2-3; clone_size: .; d_call: .; v_call: TRBV5-1
cdr3_aa: CASSDPTGWEQYF; cdr3_nt: TGTGCCAGCAGCGACCCGACCGGGTGGGAGCAGTACTTC; j_call: TRBJ2-7; clone_size: .; d_call: .; v_call: TRBV5-4
cdr3_aa: CASSFTDTQYF; cdr3_nt: TGTGCCAGCAGCTTCACAGATACGCAGTATTTT; j_call: TRBJ2-3; clone_size: many; d_call: .; v_call: TRBV13
cdr3_aa: CASSPPPTGDTGNTIYF; cdr3_nt: TGTGCCAGCAGCCCCCCCCCTACAGGGGATACGGGAAACACCATATATTTT; j_call: TRBJ1-3; clone_size: .; d_call: TRBD1; v_call: TRBV7-2
cdr3_aa: CASSPDLGLTDTQYF; cdr3_nt: TGTGCCAGCAGCCCCGACCTGGGACTCACAGATACGCAGTATTTT; j_call: TRBJ2-3; clone_size: .; d_call: .; v_call: TRBV7-8
cdr3_aa: CASGGRDTTGELFF; cdr3_nt: TGTGCCAGCGGAGGTAGGGACACCACCGGGGAGCTGTTTTTT; j_call: TRBJ2-2; clone_size: .; d_call: .; v_call: TRBV9
cdr3_aa: CSGHLTGSAEQFF; cdr3_nt: TGCAGCGGACACTTAACAGGGTCTGCTGAGCAGTTCTTC; j_call: TRBJ2-1; clone_size: .; d_call: .; v_call: TRBV29-1
cdr3_aa: CASSQQQGSEQYF; cdr3_nt: TGTGCCAGCAGCCAACAACAGGGCTCCGAGCAGTACTTC; j_call: TRBJ2-7; clone_size: .; d_call: .; v_call: TRBV14
cdr3_aa: CASSPFSGLASTDTQYF; cdr3_nt: TGTGCCAGCAGCCCCTTCTCGGGTCTAGCTAGCACAGATACGCAGTATTTT; j_call: TRBJ2-3; clone_size: .; d_call: .; v_call: TRBV7-9
cdr3_aa: CASSPTGTSVVEQFF; cdr3_nt: TGCGCCAGCAGCCCCACCGGGACTAGCGTCGTAGAGCAGTTCTTC; j_call: TRBJ2-1; clone_size: .; d_call: TRBD2; v_call: TRBV4-1